This T cell receptor beta chain appears in the sequencing data of a study of blood T cell repertoires in COVID-19. As for the study in general: There were acute and convalescent COVID-19 samples, and they came from the United States, Italy and Spain. Nucleic acid was either cDNA or gDNA, and it came from T cells, B-cell-depleted T cells, or PBMCs.

Between the trimmed V and J ends, which lost 4 bases and 8 bases, there was a span of 18 bases. Germline-derived CDR1 and CDR2 are MGHRA and YSYEKL. The CDR3 runs 15 residues. Per the original data handling: Quantification of nucleated cells was approximated via reference gene primer amplification. Profiling relied on immunoSEQ multiplex PCR, and the TCRdb table lists in-frame clones only, not all of them. V and J calls and clone size are those listed in that table; D and trimming were worked out from the DNA. The sample carries 110,000 or so clones, 65% to 85% recorded once. The sequence came from a man aged 45-65 years with acute or convalescent COVID-19. V and J are TRBV4-1 and TRBJ1-5; the D gene is possibly TRBD1 (6 bases). Sample: peripheral blood. CDR3 amino acids: CASSLKQGRTEPQHF. As DNA, the CDR3 is TGCGCCAGCAGCCTAAAACAGGGAAGGACGGAGCCCCAGCATTTT.